This T cell receptor beta chain came from a study of vaccination and CD4 T cells after COVID-19. Study context: Typically, post-vaccine samples were obtained a median 72 days after dose two, within a range of 14 to 241. As control conditions, cultures were given either a CEFX pool serving as positive control, an HIV-1 Nef pool, or no peptide at all.

The Oncomine TCR Beta short-read assay was what sequenced the DNA obtained from cultured CD4+ T cells. TCRdb passed the PCR reads through MiXCR, listing each CDR3 protein once. The sample contains around 25,000 distinct CDR3 sequences, 28% of which appear only once. Per germline, CDR1 DFQATT and CDR2 SNEGSKA (reference sequence). The CDR3 consists of 15 residues. Trimming cost V 5 bases and J 2 bases; bases outside gene matches: 7. Time point specified: late sampling 161 to 241 days after vaccination in a few convalescent patients. Noted treatment: roughly 10-day PBMC culture with coronavirus spike peptide pools or control peptides (ViraFEST assay). By negative selection, CD4+ T cells were isolated once culture had run for over nine days. As regards this clonotype: The antigen remains unidentified.

The V gene is TRBV20-1, the J gene TRBJ2-1, with 9 positions matching TRBD1. This clonotype was sampled from a human donor who had recovered from COVID-19. This sample comprised CD4+ T cells from blood, cultured in vitro, obtained about 7 months after SARS-CoV-2 vaccination. This chain's CDR3 is CSARPRDRAYNEQFF. In DNA form, the CDR3 reads TGCAGTGCTCGCCCCCGGGACAGGGCCTACAATGAGCAGTTCTTC.